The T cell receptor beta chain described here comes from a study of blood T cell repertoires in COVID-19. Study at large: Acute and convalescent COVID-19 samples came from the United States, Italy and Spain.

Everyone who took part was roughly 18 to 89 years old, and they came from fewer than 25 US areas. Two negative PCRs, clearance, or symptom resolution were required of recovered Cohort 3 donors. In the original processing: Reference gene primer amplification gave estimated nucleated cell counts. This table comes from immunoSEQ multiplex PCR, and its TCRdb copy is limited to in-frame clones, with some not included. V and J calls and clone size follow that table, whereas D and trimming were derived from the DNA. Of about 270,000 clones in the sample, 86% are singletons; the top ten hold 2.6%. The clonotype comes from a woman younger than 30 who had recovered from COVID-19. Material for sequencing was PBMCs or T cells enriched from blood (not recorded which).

The chain's CDR3 is CASTQDREGYEQYF. CDR3 nucleotides: TGTGCCAGTACCCAGGACAGGGAGGGATACGAGCAGTACTTC. The gene calls are TRBV19 and TRBJ2-7, with D possibly matching TRBD1 (8 bases). CDR1 LNHDA and CDR2 SQIVND come from the germline V gene (reference sequence). The CDR3 length is 14 residues. V lost 7 bases and J 4 bases, leaving 17 bases between the germline ends.